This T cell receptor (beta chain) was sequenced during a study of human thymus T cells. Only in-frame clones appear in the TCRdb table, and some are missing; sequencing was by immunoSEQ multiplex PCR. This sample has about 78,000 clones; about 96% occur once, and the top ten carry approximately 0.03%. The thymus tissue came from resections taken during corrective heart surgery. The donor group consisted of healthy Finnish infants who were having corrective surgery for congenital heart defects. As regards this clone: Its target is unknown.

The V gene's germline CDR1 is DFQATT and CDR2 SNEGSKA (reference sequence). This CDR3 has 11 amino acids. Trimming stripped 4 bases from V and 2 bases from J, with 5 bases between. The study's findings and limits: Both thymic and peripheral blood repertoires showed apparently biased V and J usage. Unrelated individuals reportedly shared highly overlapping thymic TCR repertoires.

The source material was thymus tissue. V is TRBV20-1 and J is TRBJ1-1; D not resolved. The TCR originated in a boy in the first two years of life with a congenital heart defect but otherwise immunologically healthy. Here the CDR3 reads CSAKDNTEAFF. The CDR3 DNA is TGCAGTGCTAAGGATAACACTGAAGCTTTCTTT.